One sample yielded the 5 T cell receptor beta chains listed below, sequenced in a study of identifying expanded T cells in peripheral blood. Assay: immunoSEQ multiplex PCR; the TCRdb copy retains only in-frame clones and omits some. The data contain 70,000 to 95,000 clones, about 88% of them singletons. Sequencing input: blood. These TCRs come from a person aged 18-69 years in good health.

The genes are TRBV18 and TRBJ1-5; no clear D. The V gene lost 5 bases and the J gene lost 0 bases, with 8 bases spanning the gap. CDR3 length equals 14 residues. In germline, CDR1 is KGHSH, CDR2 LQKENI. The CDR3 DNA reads TGTGCCAGCTCAAACCAGGATAGCAATCAGCCCCAGCATTTT. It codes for CASSNQDSNQPQHF.

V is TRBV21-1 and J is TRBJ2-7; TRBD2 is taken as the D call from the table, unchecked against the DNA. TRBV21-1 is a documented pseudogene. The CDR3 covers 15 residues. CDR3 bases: TGTGCCACCGTAATCTATAGCGGGGTTTTTTACGAGCAGTACTTC. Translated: CATVIYSGVFYEQYF.

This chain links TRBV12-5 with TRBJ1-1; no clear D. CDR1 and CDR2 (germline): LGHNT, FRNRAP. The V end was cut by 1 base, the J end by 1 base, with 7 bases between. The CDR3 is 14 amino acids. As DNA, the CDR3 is TGTGCTAGTGGTTTGGGACGGGAGAACACTGAAGCTTTCTTT. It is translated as CASGLGRENTEAFF.

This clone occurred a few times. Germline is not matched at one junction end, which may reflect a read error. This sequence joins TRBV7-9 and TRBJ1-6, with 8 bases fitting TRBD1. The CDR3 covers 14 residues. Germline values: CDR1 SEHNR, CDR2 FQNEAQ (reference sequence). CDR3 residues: CASSLGDRFSTLHF. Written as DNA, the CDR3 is TGTGCCAGCAGCTTAGGGGACAGGTTTTCAACCCTCCACTTT.

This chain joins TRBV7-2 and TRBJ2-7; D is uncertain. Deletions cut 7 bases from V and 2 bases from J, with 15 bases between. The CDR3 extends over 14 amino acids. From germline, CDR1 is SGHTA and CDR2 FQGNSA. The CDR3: CASTSYTVAYEQYF. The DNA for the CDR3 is TGTGCCAGCACGTCTTACACAGTCGCCTACGAGCAGTACTTC.